This entry lists 16 T cell receptor beta chains sequenced from one sample in a study of blood T cell repertoires in COVID-19. The repertoire was sequenced with immunoSEQ multiplex PCR; TCRdb's copy has only in-frame clones and lacks some. This table holds about 230,000 clones, less than 90% found once. The source material was peripheral blood. All receptors derive from a woman between 65 and 79 years old with active or convalescent COVID-19.

This rearrangement joins TRBV29-1 to TRBJ2-1, with D perhaps TRBD2 (5 bases). In germline, CDR1 is SQVTM, CDR2 ANQGSEA. Trimming took 5 bases from V and 1 from J, leaving 15 bases between them. The CDR3 totals 15 residues. As DNA, the CDR3 is TGCAGCGTTATCGTAGGAGGCCGGTCCTACAATGAGCAGTTCTTC. Its translation: CSVIVGGRSYNEQFF.

Here the CDR3 reads CASSPSFGNQPQHF. DNA for the CDR3: TGTGCCAGCAGCCCCAGCTTCGGGAATCAGCCCCAGCATTTT. V gene TRBV7-9 combines with J gene TRBJ1-5; the D is unclear. This CDR3 region has 14 residues. The ends were cut back, 5 bases at V and 4 bases at J, with 12 bases in the middle. Germline V gives CDR1 SEHNR, CDR2 FQNEAQ (reference sequence). Together with reference TRBV7-9 and TRBJ1-5, the CDR3 gives the full variable domain: DTGVSQNPRHKITKRGQNVTFRCDPISEHNRLYWYRQTLGQGPEFLTYFQNEAQLEKSRLLSDRFSAERPKGSFSTLEIQRTEQGDSAMYLCASSPSFGNQPQHFGDGTRLSIL.

This clone has only one observation. The chain couples TRBV10-1 to TRBJ2-2, with a tentative D call TRBD2 (5 bases). Per germline, CDR1 WNHNN and CDR2 SYGVQD (reference sequence). The CDR3 runs 14 residues. V was clipped by 4 bases and J by 5 bases, with 11 bases between them. The CDR3 DNA sequence: TGCGCCAGCAGTGGTGGAGCGGAAACCGGGGAGCTGTTTTTT. Translating gives CASSGGAETGELFF.

This clone came up once. The chain links TRBV6-1 to TRBJ2-5; the D gene is possibly TRBD1 (6 bases). The germline V gene has CDR1 MNHNS and CDR2 SASEGT. Trimming stripped 2 bases from V and 2 bases from J, with 9 bases between. This CDR3 is 14 amino acids long. The CDR3 nucleotides are TGTGCCAGCAGTGAAACGGGACAACAAGAGACCCAGTACTTC. As protein: CASSETGQQETQYF.

DNA for the CDR3: TGCGCCAGCAGCCAAGCAGGGGGCAACTATGGCTACACCTTC. This sequence encodes CASSQAGGNYGYTF. The chain couples TRBV4-3 to TRBJ1-2; 8 bases fit TRBD1. This CDR3 contains 14 residues. In germline, CDR1 is LGHNA, CDR2 YSLEER. J lost 2 bases, V lost 1 base, and 0 bases had no gene match.

This sequence joins TRBV18 and TRBJ2-4; D ambiguous. Germline-derived CDR1 and CDR2 are KGHSH and LQKENI. The CDR3 covers 16 residues. V was cut by 1 base and J by 0 bases, with 10 bases left in between. The CDR3 DNA reads TGTGCCAGCTCACCACTACCAGATCTAGCCAAAAACATTCAGTACTTC. The encoded protein is CASSPLPDLAKNIQYF. Full variable domain (rest looked up from reference TRBV18 and TRBJ2-4): NAGVMQNPRHLVRRRGQEARLRCSPMKGHSHVYWYRQLPEEGLKFMVYLQKENIIDESGMPKERFSAEFPKEGPSILRIQQVVRGDSAAYFCASSPLPDLAKNIQYFGAGTRLSVL.

The J gene is TRBJ2-1, the V gene TRBV11-2; 10 bases map to TRBD2. This CDR3 has 19 amino acids. Germline assignment: CDR1 SGHAT and CDR2 FQNNGV. Unmatched junction bases numbered 12, after V lost 4 bases and J lost 0 bases. The CDR3 sequence: CASSSVGSGRAASYNEQFF. The CDR3 bases are TGTGCCAGCAGCTCGGTAGGCAGCGGGAGGGCCGCCTCCTACAATGAGCAGTTCTTC. Together with reference TRBV11-2 and TRBJ2-1, the CDR3 gives the full variable domain: EAGVAQSPRYKIIEKRQSVAFWCNPISGHATLYWYQQILGQGPKLLIQFQNNGVVDDSQLPKDRFSAERLKGVDSTLKIQPAKLEDSAVYLCASSSVGSGRAASYNEQFFGPGTRLTVL.

The sample holds a few counts of this clone. The chain links TRBV29-1 to TRBJ2-7; a possible D gene is TRBD2 (6 bases). V shed 6 bases and J shed 7 bases, with 16 bases lying between them. Germline CDR1 is SQVTM and CDR2 is ANQGSEA. This CDR3 has 12 residues. DNA for the CDR3: TGCAGCGTCCACATGCCTCGGGGGGAGCAGTACTTC. This encodes CSVHMPRGEQYF.

This clone was seen more than once but under ten times. This chain connects TRBV7-8 to TRBJ1-3; the match to TRBD1 covers 7 bases. V lost 4 bases to trimming and J lost 2 bases; unmatched junction nucleotides: 2. There are 14 residues in the CDR3. Germline assignment: CDR1 SGHVS and CDR2 FQNEAQ. Here the CDR3 reads CASSSGQPGNTIYF. For the CDR3, the DNA is TGTGCCAGCAGCTCGGGACAGCCTGGAAACACCATATATTTT.

V is TRBV2 and J is TRBJ2-7; D might be TRBD2 (6 bases). V was cut by 6 bases and J by 2 bases, with 8 bases left in between. The CDR3 sequence is 12 residues long. CDR1 is SNHLY, CDR2 FYNNEI, per germline. CDR3 protein: CASSWGAYEQYF. The DNA of the CDR3 is TGTGCCAGCAGCTGGGGGGCCTACGAGCAGTACTTC. Using reference TRBV2 and TRBJ2-7 for the parts outside the CDR3, the full variable domain is EPEVTQTPSHQVTQMGQEVILRCVPISNHLYFYWYRQILGQKVEFLVSFYNNEISEKSEIFDDQFSVERPDGSNFTLKIRSTKLEDSAMYFCASSWGAYEQYFGPGTRLTVT.

CDR3 sequence reads: CATSDLKGGEQYF. CDR3 coding DNA: TGTGCCACCAGTGATTTGAAAGGGGGAGAGCAGTACTTC. The chain couples TRBV24-1 to TRBJ2-7, with a tentative D call TRBD1 (6 bases). Germline CDR1 and CDR2: KGHDR and SFDVKD. Trimming shortened V by 0 bases and J by 7 bases, and 9 bases separated the two germline ends. The CDR3 has 13 amino acids.

This chain connects TRBV24-1 to TRBJ2-6; 9 nucleotides agree with TRBD1. Germline CDR1 reads KGHDR; CDR2 reads SFDVKD. The CDR3 contains 19 residues. With 4 bases clipped from V and 4 bases from J, the junction kept 13 bases outside the gene matches. CDR3 DNA sequence: TGTGCCACCAGTGAAGCACCGGGACAGGGAATATTGGGGGCCAACGTCCTGACTTTC. This codes for CATSEAPGQGILGANVLTF.

The DNA of the CDR3 is TGTGCCAGAAGACGGGGGGACACCTCCTACGAGCAGTACTTC. It codes for CARRRGDTSYEQYF. The rearrangement uses TRBV5-3 and TRBJ2-7, with D possibly matching TRBD2 (7 bases). TRBV5-3 carries the ORF label, with uncertain function. V was pared by 5 bases and J by 0 bases, with 12 bases between. CDR3 length: 14 residues.

Only a few counts were recorded for this clone. This chain connects TRBV10-3 to TRBJ2-2; 7 bases fit TRBD2. J lost 0 bases, V lost 10 bases, and 17 bases had no gene match. Looked up from germline, CDR1 is ENHRY and CDR2 is SYGVKD. The CDR3 consists of 18 residues. This chain's CDR3 is CATLRWEGRGANTGELFF. CDR3 sequence (DNA): TGTGCCACCCTTCGGTGGGAGGGTCGGGGGGCGAACACCGGGGAGCTGTTTTTT.

This rearrangement joins TRBV4-3 to TRBJ1-2; tentative D call: TRBD1 (5 bases). The CDR3 runs to 14 residues. Germline assignment: CDR1 LGHNA and CDR2 YSLEER. V shed 1 base and J shed 4 bases, with 10 bases lying between them. CDR3 sequence: CASSQGRGGYGYTF. CDR3 in DNA: TGCGCCAGCAGCCAAGGTCGGGGGGGCTATGGCTACACCTTC.

The V and J genes are TRBV5-4 and TRBJ2-5, with a tentative D call TRBD2 (6 bases). Germline V gives CDR1 SGHNT, CDR2 YYREEE (reference sequence). V was clipped by 4 bases and J by 3 bases, with 16 bases between them. This CDR3 is 15 amino acids long. Here the CDR3 DNA reads TGTGCCAGCAGCGCGGGGACTGCGAGGGAAGAGACCCAGTACTTC. Its protein is CASSAGTAREETQYF.